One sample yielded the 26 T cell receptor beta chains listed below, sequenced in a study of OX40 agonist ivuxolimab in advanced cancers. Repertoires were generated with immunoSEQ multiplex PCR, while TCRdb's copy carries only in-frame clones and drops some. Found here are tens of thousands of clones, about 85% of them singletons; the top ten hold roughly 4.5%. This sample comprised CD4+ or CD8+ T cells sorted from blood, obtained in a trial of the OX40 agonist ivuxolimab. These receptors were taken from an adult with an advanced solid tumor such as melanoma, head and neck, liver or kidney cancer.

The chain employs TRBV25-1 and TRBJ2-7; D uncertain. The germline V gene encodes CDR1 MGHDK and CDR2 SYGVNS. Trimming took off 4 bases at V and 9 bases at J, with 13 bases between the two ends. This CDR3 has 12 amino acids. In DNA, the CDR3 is TGTGCCAGCAGTGTTGAGAGAAAAGGGCAGTACTTC. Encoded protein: CASSVERKGQYF.

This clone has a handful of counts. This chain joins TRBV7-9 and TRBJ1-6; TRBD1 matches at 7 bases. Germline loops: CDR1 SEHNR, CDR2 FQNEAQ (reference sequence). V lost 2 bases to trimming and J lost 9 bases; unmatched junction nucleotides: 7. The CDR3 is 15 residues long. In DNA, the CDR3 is TGTGCCAGCAGCTTAAATCAGGGGGACGGTTCACCCCTCCACTTT. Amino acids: CASSLNQGDGSPLHF.

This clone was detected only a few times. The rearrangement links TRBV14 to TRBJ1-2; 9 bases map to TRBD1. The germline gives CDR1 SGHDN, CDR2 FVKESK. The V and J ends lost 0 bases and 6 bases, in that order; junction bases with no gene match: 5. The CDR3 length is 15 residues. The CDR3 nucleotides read TGTGCCAGCAGCCAAGATCTACAGGGGGCGAATGGCTACACCTTC. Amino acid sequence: CASSQDLQGANGYTF.

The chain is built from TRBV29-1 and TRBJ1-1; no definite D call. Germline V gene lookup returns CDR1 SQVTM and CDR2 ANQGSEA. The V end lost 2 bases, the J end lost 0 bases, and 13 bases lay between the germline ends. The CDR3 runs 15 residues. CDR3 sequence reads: CSVENRQAMNTEAFF. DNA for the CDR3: TGCAGCGTTGAAAATAGACAAGCTATGAACACTGAAGCTTTCTTT.

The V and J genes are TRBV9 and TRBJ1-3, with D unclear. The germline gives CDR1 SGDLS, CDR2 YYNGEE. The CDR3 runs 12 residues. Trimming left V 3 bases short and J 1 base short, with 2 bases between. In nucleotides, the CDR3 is TGTGCCAGCAGCGGATCTGGAAACACCATATATTTT. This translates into CASSGSGNTIYF. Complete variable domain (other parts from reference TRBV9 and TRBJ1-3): DSGVTQTPKHLITATGQRVTLRCSPRSGDLSVYWYQQSLDQGLQFLIQYYNGEERAKGNILERFSAQQFPDLHSELNLSSLELGDSALYFCASSGSGNTIYFGEGSWLTVV.

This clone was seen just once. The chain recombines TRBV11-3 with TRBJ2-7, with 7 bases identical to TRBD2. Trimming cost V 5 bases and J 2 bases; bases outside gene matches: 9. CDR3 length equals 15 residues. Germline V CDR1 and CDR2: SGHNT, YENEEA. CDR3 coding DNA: TGTGCCAGCAGCCTCTTCCGGGGGGTTGCCTACGAGCAGTACTTC. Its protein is CASSLFRGVAYEQYF.

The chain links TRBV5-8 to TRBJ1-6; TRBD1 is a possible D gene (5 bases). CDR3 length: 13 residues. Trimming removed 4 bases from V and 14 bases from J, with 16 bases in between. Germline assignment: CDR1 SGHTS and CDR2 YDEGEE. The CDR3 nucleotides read TGTGCCAGCAGCCCCATAAGGGGTGAGTCCCTCCACTTT. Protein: CASSPIRGESLHF.

CDR3 DNA sequence: TGTGCCAGTAGTATGCCAGGGCCGGTGTTTGAGAACTATGGCTACACCTTC. This encodes CASSMPGPVFENYGYTF. The chain is built from TRBV19 and TRBJ1-2; weak D call: TRBD1 (5 bases). Deletions cut 3 bases from V and 2 bases from J, with 19 bases between. Germline-derived CDR1 and CDR2 are LNHDA and SQIVND (reference sequence). The CDR3 extends over 17 amino acids.

This chain's CDR3 is CASSFGKNTEAFF. The CDR3 bases are TGCGCCAGCAGCTTTGGGAAGAACACTGAAGCTTTCTTT. The genes are TRBV5-1 and TRBJ1-1; D not resolved. The germline V gene has CDR1 SGHRS and CDR2 YFSETQ. Trimming stripped 2 bases from V and 1 base from J, with 6 bases between. The CDR3 runs to 13 residues.

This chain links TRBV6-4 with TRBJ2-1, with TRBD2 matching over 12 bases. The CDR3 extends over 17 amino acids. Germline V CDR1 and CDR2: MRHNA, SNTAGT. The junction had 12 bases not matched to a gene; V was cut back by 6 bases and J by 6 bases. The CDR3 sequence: CASSPAASGGERNEQFF. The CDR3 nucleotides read TGTGCCAGCAGCCCGGCGGCTAGCGGGGGGGAACGCAATGAGCAGTTCTTC.

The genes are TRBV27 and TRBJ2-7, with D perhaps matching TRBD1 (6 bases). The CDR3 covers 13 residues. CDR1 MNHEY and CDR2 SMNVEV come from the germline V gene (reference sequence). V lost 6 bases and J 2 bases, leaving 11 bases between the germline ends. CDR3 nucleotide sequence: TGTGCCAGCAGCAAGACAGGCGCCTACGAGCAGTACTTC. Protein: CASSKTGAYEQYF.

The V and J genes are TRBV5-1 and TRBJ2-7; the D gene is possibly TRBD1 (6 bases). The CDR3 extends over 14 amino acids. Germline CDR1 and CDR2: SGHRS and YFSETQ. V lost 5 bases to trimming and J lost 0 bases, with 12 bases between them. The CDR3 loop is CASRTGTTSYEQYF. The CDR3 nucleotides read TGCGCCAGCAGGACCGGGACAACCTCCTACGAGCAGTACTTC.

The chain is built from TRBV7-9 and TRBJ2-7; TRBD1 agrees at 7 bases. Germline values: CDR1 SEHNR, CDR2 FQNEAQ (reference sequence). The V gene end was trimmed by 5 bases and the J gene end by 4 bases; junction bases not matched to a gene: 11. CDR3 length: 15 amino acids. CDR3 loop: CASSPKQGKGYEQYF. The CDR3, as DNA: TGTGCCAGCAGCCCTAAACAGGGGAAAGGGTACGAGCAGTACTTC.

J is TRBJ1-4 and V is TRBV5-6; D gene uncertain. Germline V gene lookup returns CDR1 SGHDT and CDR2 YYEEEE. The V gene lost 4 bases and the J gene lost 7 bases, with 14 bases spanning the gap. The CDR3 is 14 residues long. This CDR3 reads CASSDSGLGEKLFF. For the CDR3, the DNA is TGTGCCAGCAGCGACTCGGGGTTAGGTGAAAAACTGTTTTTT.

DNA for the CDR3: TGTGCCTGGAACCAGGGACTAGTGGCGAATGAGCAGTTCTTC. It yields the protein CAWNQGLVANEQFF. This chain uses TRBV30 with TRBJ2-1, with TRBD2 matching 8 bases. Trimming took 4 bases from V and 7 from J; bases not matched to a gene: 9. Germline V gene data show CDR1 as GTSNPN and CDR2 as SVGIG (reference sequence). This CDR3 is built from 14 residues.

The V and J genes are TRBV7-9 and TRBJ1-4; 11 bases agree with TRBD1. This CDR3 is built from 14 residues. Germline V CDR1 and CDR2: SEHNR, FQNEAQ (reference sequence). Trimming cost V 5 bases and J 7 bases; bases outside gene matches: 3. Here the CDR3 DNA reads TGTGCCAGCAGCCAGGGGACAGGGGGTGAAAAACTGTTTTTT. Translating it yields CASSQGTGGEKLFF.

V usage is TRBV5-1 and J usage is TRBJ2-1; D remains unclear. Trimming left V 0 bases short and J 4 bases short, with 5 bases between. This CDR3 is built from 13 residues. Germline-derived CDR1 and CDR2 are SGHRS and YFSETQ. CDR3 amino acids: CASSLGLYNEQFF. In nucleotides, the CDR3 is TGCGCCAGCAGCTTGGGGCTATACAATGAGCAGTTCTTC.

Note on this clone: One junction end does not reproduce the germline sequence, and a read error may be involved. The DNA of the CDR3 is TGTGCCAGAACCGACAGGGGGCGGGGGAACGCCGGGGAGCTGTTTTTT. Translation: CARTDRGRGNAGELFF. This chain uses TRBV6-7 with TRBJ2-2, with 10 positions matching TRBD1. Being an ORF, TRBV6-7 has a function that is uncertain. CDR3 length: 16 amino acids.

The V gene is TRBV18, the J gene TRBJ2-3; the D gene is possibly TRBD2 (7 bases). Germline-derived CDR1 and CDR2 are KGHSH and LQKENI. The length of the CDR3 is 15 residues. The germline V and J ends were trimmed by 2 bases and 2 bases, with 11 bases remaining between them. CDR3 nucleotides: TGTGCCAGCTCACCATGGGGGGGGCCCACAGATACGCAGTATTTT. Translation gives CASSPWGGPTDTQYF. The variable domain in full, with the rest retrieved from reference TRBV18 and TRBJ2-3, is NAGVMQNPRHLVRRRGQEARLRCSPMKGHSHVYWYRQLPEEGLKFMVYLQKENIIDESGMPKERFSAEFPKEGPSILRIQQVVRGDSAAYFCASSPWGGPTDTQYFGPGTRLTVL.

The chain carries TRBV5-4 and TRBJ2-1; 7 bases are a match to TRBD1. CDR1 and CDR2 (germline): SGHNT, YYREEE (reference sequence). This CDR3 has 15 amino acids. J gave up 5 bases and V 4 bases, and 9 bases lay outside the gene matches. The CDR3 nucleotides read TGTGCCAGCAGCGTCCGGGACAGATTGGACAATGAGCAGTTCTTC. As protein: CASSVRDRLDNEQFF.

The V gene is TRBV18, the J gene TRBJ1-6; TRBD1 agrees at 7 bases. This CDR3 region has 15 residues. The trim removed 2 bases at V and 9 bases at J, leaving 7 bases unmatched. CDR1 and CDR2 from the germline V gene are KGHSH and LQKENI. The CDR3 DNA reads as TGTGCCAGCTCACCAACAGGGGACGGGGGTTCACCCCTCCACTTT. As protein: CASSPTGDGGSPLHF.

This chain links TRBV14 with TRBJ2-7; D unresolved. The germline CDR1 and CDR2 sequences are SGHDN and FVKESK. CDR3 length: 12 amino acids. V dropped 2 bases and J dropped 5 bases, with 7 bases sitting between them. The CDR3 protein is CASSQRFNEQYF. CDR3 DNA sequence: TGTGCCAGCAGCCAACGTTTCAACGAGCAGTACTTC.

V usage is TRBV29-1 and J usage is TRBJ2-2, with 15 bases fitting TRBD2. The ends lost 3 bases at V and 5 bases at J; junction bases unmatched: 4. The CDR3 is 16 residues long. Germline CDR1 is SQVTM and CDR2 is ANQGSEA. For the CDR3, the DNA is TGCAGCGTTGACGCGGGACTAGCGGGGGGTACCGGGGAGCTGTTTTTT. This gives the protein CSVDAGLAGGTGELFF.

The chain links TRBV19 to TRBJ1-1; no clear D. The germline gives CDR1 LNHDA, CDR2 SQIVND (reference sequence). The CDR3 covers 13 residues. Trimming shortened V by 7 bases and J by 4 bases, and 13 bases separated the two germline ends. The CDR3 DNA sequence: TGTGCCAGTACCCTCGGGAAGAGCACTGAAGCTTTCTTT. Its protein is CASTLGKSTEAFF.

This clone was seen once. The CDR3 nucleotides read TGCAGCGTTGAAGTCCGGGGAGTTGGTGAGCAGTTCTTC. This encodes CSVEVRGVGEQFF. The V gene is TRBV29-1, the J gene TRBJ2-1; the D gene is possibly TRBD2 (5 bases). CDR3 length equals 13 residues. The germline V gene has CDR1 SQVTM and CDR2 ANQGSEA. V was shortened by 1 base and J by 9 bases, with 13 bases between the two germline ends.

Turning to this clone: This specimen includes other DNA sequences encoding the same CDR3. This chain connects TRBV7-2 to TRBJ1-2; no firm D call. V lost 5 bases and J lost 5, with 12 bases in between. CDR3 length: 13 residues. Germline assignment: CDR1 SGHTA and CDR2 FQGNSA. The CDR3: CASSLGYSYGYTF. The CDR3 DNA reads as TGTGCCAGCAGCCTAGGGTACAGTTATGGCTACACCTTC.